The 18 T cell receptor beta chains reported below all come from one sample, sequenced in a study of blood T cells in healthy people across ages. Combining a sample-barcoded 5' primer with a J-beta primer mix, a second PCR ran for 7 to 11 cycles. TCRdb reprocessed the 5' RACE reads with MiXCR, giving one entry per CDR3 protein. The sample shows some 1.4 million distinct CDR3 sequences, 42% of them seen only once. Sequenced input: blood. All receptors derive from a young woman in good health.

V usage is TRBV7-2 and J usage is TRBJ2-1, with 8 bases lining up with TRBD2. Germline V gene data show CDR1 as SGHTA and CDR2 as FQGNSA. The V segment lost 4 bases and the J segment 6 bases; nucleotides outside the gene matches: 11. The CDR3 is 16 amino acids. CDR3 DNA sequence: TGTGCCAGCAGCTCCCCCTTCCGAGCGGGAGCCAATGAGCAGTTCTTC. Translating it yields CASSSPFRAGANEQFF.

This clonotype was seen just once. The genes are TRBV18 and TRBJ1-6; D gene unclear. The germline V and J ends were trimmed by 1 base and 5 bases, with 12 bases remaining between them. The germline CDR1 and CDR2 sequences are KGHSH and LQKENI. CDR3 length: 16 residues. The CDR3 protein is CASSPLSGLDNSPLHF. Here the CDR3 DNA reads TGTGCCAGCTCACCACTTAGCGGGTTGGATAATTCACCCCTCCACTTT.

The chain is built from TRBV14 and TRBJ2-1, with D maybe TRBD1 (6 bases). Germline V gene data show CDR1 as SGHDN and CDR2 as FVKESK. The CDR3 is made up of 15 amino acids. V was clipped by 1 base and J by 0 bases, with 7 bases between them. The CDR3 DNA is TGTGCCAGCAGCCAAGGGGACACCTCCTACAATGAGCAGTTCTTC. Its translation is CASSQGDTSYNEQFF. Drawing the rest from reference TRBV14 and TRBJ2-1, the complete variable domain is EAGVTQFPSHSVIEKGQTVTLRCDPISGHDNLYWYRRVMGKEIKFLLHFVKESKQDESGMPNNRFLAERTGGTYSTLKVQPAELEDSGVYFCASSQGDTSYNEQFFGPGTRLTVL.

The V and J genes are TRBV5-1 and TRBJ1-1; D is unclear. Germline CDR1 is SGHRS and CDR2 is YFSETQ. The CDR3 consists of 14 residues. Trimming shortened V by 6 bases and J by 0 bases, and 12 bases separated the two germline ends. CDR3 region: CASMEARMNTEAFF. CDR3 DNA: TGCGCCAGCATGGAGGCCCGGATGAACACTGAAGCTTTCTTT. Looking up the rest from reference TRBV5-1 and TRBJ1-1 gives the full variable domain: KAGVTQTPRYLIKTRGQQVTLSCSPISGHRSVSWYQQTPGQGLQFLFEYFSETQRNKGNFPGRFSGRQFSNSRSEMNVSTLELGDSALYLCASMEARMNTEAFFGQGTRLTVV.

A single count supports this clonotype. The V gene is TRBV4-1, the J gene TRBJ2-7; 16 bases agree with TRBD2. The J call is uncertain, as TRBJ2-5 better fits the DNA end. This CDR3 comprises 23 residues. The germline CDR1 and CDR2 sequences are MGHRA and YSYEKL. In DNA form, the CDR3 reads TGCGCCAGCAGCCAAAAGGGGGAGTGGGGACTAGCGGGAGGGCCCCGGTACGTAGAGACCCAGTACTTC. This translates into CASSQKGEWGLAGGPRYVETQYF.

Many counts were recorded for this clonotype. The rearrangement uses TRBV3-1 and TRBJ2-3; 10 positions match TRBD2. J gave up 0 bases and V 4 bases, and 4 bases lay outside the gene matches. The CDR3 sequence is 16 residues long. CDR1 and CDR2 from the germline V gene are LGHDT and YNNKEL (reference sequence). CDR3 amino acids: CASSRTSGASTDTQYF. CDR3 DNA: TGTGCCAGCAGCCGTACTAGCGGGGCGAGCACAGATACGCAGTATTTT.

This clonotype has only a few counts. The gene calls are TRBV7-9 and TRBJ2-5, with D hard to call. Per the germline V gene, CDR1 is SEHNR and CDR2 is FQNEAQ (reference sequence). Trimming left V 2 bases short and J 3 bases short, with 13 bases between. The CDR3 loop spans 15 amino acids. The CDR3 reads CASSLLRLAEETQYF. In DNA form, the CDR3 reads TGTGCCAGCAGCTTATTGAGACTCGCAGAAGAGACCCAGTACTTC. Together with reference TRBV7-9 and TRBJ2-5, the CDR3 gives the full variable domain: DTGVSQNPRHKITKRGQNVTFRCDPISEHNRLYWYRQTLGQGPEFLTYFQNEAQLEKSRLLSDRFSAERPKGSFSTLEIQRTEQGDSAMYLCASSLLRLAEETQYFGPGTRLLVL.

This clonotype was seen a handful of times. The chain joins TRBV19 to TRBJ1-5, with D maybe TRBD1 (5 bases). CDR3 length: 15 residues. V was trimmed by 1 base and J by 4 bases, leaving 11 bases between them. Germline values: CDR1 LNHDA, CDR2 SQIVND (reference sequence). The CDR3 sequence: CASSIAAQGNQPQHF. DNA of the CDR3: TGTGCCAGTAGTATAGCTGCTCAGGGTAATCAGCCCCAGCATTTT. Using reference TRBV19 and TRBJ1-5 for the parts outside the CDR3, the full variable domain is DGGITQSPKYLFRKEGQNVTLSCEQNLNHDAMYWYRQDPGQGLRLIYYSQIVNDFQKGDIAEGYSVSREKKESFPLTVTSAQKNPTAFYLCASSIAAQGNQPQHFGDGTRLSIL.

The chain links TRBV12-3 or TRBV12-4 to TRBJ2-7; TRBD1 agrees at 8 bases. This CDR3 comprises 15 residues. Trimming cost V 5 bases and J 1 base; bases outside gene matches: 7. Here the CDR3 reads CASSTQGALSYEQYF. CDR3 coding DNA: TGTGCCAGCAGTACCCAGGGGGCCCTTTCCTACGAGCAGTACTTC.

In its sample, this clonotype was seen a few times. The chain employs TRBV5-1 and TRBJ2-5; perhaps TRBD2 as D (5 bases). CDR1 and CDR2 from the germline V gene are SGHRS and YFSETQ. The CDR3 sequence is 12 residues long. Trimming pared 2 bases from V and 7 bases from J, leaving 9 bases between. This CDR3 is CASSFLGGTQYF. The CDR3 region has the DNA TGCGCCAGCAGCTTTCTAGGAGGGACCCAGTACTTC. Using reference TRBV5-1 and TRBJ2-5 for the parts outside the CDR3, the full variable domain is KAGVTQTPRYLIKTRGQQVTLSCSPISGHRSVSWYQQTPGQGLQFLFEYFSETQRNKGNFPGRFSGRQFSNSRSEMNVSTLELGDSALYLCASSFLGGTQYFGPGTRLLVL.

The V gene is TRBV4-1, the J gene TRBJ2-1; tentatively, D is TRBD2 (6 bases). The CDR3 length is 17 residues. The V end lost 1 base, the J end lost 5 bases, and 18 bases lay between the germline ends. Germline CDR1 MGHRA, CDR2 YSYEKL. CDR3 in DNA: TGCGCCAGCAGCCAAGGCTCGGGGACTTCACCAGACAATGAGCAGTTCTTC. Translated, it gives CASSQGSGTSPDNEQFF.

In its sample, this clonotype was seen a few times. The chain employs TRBV5-1 and TRBJ2-5; D call uncertain. V lost 0 bases, J lost 3 bases, and 9 bases lay in between. The CDR3 length is 14 residues. Per germline, CDR1 SGHRS and CDR2 YFSETQ. The DNA for the CDR3 is TGCGCCAGCAGCTTGGCCCCCCAAGAAGAGACCCAGTACTTC. Translating it yields CASSLAPQEETQYF. Drawing the rest from reference TRBV5-1 and TRBJ2-5, the complete variable domain is KAGVTQTPRYLIKTRGQQVTLSCSPISGHRSVSWYQQTPGQGLQFLFEYFSETQRNKGNFPGRFSGRQFSNSRSEMNVSTLELGDSALYLCASSLAPQEETQYFGPGTRLLVL.

The chain joins TRBV7-9 to TRBJ1-1; perhaps TRBD1 as D (5 bases). The CDR3 extends over 16 amino acids. Germline-derived CDR1 and CDR2 are SEHNR and FQNEAQ (reference sequence). V gave up 7 bases and J gave up 1 base, with 19 bases separating them. CDR3: CASNSTPLGENTEAFF. Here the CDR3 DNA reads TGTGCCAGCAACTCAACTCCTTTGGGGGAGAACACTGAAGCTTTCTTT.

This clonotype was seen more than once but under ten times. V gene TRBV6-4 combines with J gene TRBJ2-2; the D is unclear. In germline, CDR1 is MRHNA, CDR2 SNTAGT. Trimming removed 8 bases from V and 2 bases from J, with 12 bases in between. The CDR3 has 14 amino acids. The CDR3 DNA follows: TGTGCCAGCCGAAGACGGGCAAACACCGGGGAGCTGTTTTTT. It yields the protein CASRRRANTGELFF.

There are a few counts of this clonotype. V gene TRBV9 combines with J gene TRBJ2-3; weak D call: TRBD2 (5 bases). V was cut by 3 bases and J by 5 bases, with 16 bases left in between. This CDR3 is 15 amino acids long. Germline CDR1 and CDR2: SGDLS and YYNGEE. Written as DNA, the CDR3 is TGTGCCAGCAGCGGGACTGGAAGAGAGCTAGATACGCAGTATTTT. Its translation is CASSGTGRELDTQYF. Looking up the rest from reference TRBV9 and TRBJ2-3 gives the full variable domain: DSGVTQTPKHLITATGQRVTLRCSPRSGDLSVYWYQQSLDQGLQFLIQYYNGEERAKGNILERFSAQQFPDLHSELNLSSLELGDSALYFCASSGTGRELDTQYFGPGTRLTVL.

The chain couples TRBV28 to TRBJ2-7; D might be TRBD2 (5 bases). CDR3 length equals 14 residues. V lost 6 bases to trimming and J lost 1 base, with 13 bases between them. Per the germline V gene, CDR1 is MDHEN and CDR2 is SYDVKM. CDR3 loop: CASRSRRSSYEQYF. The DNA for the CDR3 is TGTGCCAGCAGATCAAGGAGGAGTTCCTACGAGCAGTACTTC. Filled out from reference TRBV28 and TRBJ2-7, the complete variable domain reads DVKVTQSSRYLVKRTGEKVFLECVQDMDHENMFWYRQDPGLGLRLIYFSYDVKMKEKGDIPEGYSVSREKKERFSLILESASTNQTSMYLCASRSRRSSYEQYFGPGTRLTVT.

The chain couples TRBV6-5 to TRBJ1-2; D is perhaps TRBD1 (6 bases). CDR3 length equals 13 residues. Trimming shortened V by 8 bases and J by 13 bases, and 23 bases separated the two germline ends. Germline CDR1 MNHEY, CDR2 SVGAGI. The CDR3 coding sequence is TGTGCCAGCTCGAGTACAGGGCTATACGAGAGCACCTTC. Translation: CASSSTGLYESTF.

The genes are TRBV12-3 or TRBV12-4 and TRBJ2-3; 8 positions match TRBD2. The ends lost 6 bases at V and 4 bases at J; junction bases unmatched: 6. This CDR3 region has 14 residues. The CDR3 bases are TGTGCCAGCAGACAGCGGGGGAATCCAGATACGCAGTATTTT. This gives the protein CASRQRGNPDTQYF.